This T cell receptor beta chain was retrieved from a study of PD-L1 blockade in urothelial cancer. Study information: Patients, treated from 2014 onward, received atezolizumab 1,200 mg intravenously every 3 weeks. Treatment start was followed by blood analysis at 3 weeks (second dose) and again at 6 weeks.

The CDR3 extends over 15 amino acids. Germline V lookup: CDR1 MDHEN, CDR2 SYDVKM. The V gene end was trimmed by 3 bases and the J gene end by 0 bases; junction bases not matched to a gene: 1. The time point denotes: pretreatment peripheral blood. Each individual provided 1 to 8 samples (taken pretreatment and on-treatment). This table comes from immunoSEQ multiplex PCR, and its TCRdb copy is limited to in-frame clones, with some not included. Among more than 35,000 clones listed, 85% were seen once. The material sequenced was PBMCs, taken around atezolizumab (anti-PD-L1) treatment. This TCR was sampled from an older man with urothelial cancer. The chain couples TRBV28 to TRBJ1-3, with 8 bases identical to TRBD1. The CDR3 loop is CASSFGTGSGNTIYF. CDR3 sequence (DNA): TGTGCCAGCAGTTTCGGGACAGGCTCTGGAAACACCATATATTTT. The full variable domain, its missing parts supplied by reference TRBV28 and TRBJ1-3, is DVKVTQSSRYLVKRTGEKVFLECVQDMDHENMFWYRQDPGLGLRLIYFSYDVKMKEKGDIPEGYSVSREKKERFSLILESASTNQTSMYLCASSFGTGSGNTIYFGEGSWLTVV.